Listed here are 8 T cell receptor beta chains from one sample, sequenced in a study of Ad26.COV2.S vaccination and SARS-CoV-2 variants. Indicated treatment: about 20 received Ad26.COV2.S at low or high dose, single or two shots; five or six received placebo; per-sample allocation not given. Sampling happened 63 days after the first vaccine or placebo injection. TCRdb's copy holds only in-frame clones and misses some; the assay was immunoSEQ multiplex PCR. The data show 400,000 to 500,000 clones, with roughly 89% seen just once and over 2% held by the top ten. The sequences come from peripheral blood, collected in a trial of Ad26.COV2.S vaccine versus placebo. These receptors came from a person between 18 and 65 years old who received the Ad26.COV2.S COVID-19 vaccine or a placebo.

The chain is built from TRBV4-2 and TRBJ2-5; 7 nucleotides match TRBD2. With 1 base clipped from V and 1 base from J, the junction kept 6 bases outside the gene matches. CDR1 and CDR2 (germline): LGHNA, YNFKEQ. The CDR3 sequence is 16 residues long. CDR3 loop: CASSQVRRGTQETQYF. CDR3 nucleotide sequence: TGTGCCAGCAGCCAAGTGCGGCGGGGGACCCAAGAGACCCAGTACTTC.

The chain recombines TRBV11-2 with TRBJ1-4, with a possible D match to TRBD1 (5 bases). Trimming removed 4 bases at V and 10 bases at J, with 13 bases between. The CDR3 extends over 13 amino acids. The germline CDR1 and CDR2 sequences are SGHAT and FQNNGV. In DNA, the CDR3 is TGTGCCAGCAGCTGGGGGGGGACTCGAAAACTGTTTTTT. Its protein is CASSWGGTRKLFF.

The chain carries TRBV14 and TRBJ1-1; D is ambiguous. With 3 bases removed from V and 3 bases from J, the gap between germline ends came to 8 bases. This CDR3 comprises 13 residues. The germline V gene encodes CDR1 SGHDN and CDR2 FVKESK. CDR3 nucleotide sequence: TGTGCCAGCAGCCAGGGTCGGTACACTGAAGCTTTCTTT. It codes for CASSQGRYTEAFF.

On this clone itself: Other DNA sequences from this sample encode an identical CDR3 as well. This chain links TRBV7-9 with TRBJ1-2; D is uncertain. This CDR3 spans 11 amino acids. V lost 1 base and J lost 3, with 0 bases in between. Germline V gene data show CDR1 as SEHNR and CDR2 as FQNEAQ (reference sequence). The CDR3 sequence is CASSLDYGYTF. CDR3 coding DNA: TGTGCCAGCAGCTTAGACTATGGCTACACCTTC.

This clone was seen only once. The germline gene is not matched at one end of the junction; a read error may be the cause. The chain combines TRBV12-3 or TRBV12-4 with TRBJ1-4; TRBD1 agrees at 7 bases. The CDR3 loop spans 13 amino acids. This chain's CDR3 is CASSFSTWTGRAF. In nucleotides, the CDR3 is TGTGCCAGCAGTTTTTCCACTTGGACAGGACGGGCTTTT.

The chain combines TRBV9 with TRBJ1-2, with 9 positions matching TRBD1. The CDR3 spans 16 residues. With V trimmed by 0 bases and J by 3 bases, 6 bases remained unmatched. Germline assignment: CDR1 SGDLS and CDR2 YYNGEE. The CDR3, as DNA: TGTGCCAGCAGCGTAGACGGGACAGGGAGGGACTATGGCTACACCTTC. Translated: CASSVDGTGRDYGYTF.

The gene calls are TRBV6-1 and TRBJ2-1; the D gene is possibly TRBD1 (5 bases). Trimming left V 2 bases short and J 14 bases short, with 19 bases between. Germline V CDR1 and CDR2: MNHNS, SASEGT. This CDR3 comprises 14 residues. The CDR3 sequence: CASSETPAARDEFF. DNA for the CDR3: TGTGCCAGCAGTGAAACCCCCGCCGCCAGGGATGAGTTCTTC.

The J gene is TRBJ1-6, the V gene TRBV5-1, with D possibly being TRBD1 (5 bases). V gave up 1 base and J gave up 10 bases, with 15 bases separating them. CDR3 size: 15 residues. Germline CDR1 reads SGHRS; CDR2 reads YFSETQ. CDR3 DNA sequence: TGCGCCAGCAGCTTGTCTGGAAGGGGCTTATCACCCCTCCACTTT. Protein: CASSLSGRGLSPLHF. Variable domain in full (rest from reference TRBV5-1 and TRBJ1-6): KAGVTQTPRYLIKTRGQQVTLSCSPISGHRSVSWYQQTPGQGLQFLFEYFSETQRNKGNFPGRFSGRQFSNSRSEMNVSTLELGDSALYLCASSLSGRGLSPLHFGNGTRLTVT.